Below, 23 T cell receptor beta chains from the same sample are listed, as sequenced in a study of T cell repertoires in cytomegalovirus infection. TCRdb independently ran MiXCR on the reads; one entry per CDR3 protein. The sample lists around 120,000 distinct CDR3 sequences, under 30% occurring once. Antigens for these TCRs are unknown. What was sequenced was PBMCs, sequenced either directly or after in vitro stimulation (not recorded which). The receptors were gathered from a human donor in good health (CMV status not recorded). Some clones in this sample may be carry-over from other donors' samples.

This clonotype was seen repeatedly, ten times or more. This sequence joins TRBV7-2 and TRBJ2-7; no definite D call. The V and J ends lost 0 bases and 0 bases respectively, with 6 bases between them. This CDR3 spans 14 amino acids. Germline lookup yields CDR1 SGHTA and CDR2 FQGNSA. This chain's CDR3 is CASSLAQLSYEQYF. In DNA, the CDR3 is TGTGCCAGCAGCTTAGCTCAGCTCTCCTACGAGCAGTACTTC.

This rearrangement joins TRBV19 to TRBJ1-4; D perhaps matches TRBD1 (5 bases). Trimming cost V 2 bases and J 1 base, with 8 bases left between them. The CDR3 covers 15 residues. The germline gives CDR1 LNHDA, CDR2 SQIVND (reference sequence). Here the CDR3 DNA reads TGTGCCAGTAGTATACAGCAGGGAACTAATGAAAAACTGTTTTTT. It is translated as CASSIQQGTNEKLFF.

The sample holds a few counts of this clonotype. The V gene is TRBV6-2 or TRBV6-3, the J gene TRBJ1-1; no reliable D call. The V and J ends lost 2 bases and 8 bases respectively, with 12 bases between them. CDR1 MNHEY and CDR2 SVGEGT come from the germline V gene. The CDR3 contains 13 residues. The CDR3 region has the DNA TGTGCCAGCAGTTACCGCAGCCTGGGAGAAGCTTTCTTT. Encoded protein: CASSYRSLGEAFF.

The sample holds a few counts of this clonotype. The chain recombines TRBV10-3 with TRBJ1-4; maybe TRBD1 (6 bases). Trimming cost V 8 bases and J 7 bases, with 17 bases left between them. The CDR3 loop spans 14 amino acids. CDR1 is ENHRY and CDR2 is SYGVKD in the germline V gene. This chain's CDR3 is CAISSGAAREKLFF. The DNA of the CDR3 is TGTGCCATCTCGTCGGGGGCGGCTCGTGAAAAACTGTTTTTT.

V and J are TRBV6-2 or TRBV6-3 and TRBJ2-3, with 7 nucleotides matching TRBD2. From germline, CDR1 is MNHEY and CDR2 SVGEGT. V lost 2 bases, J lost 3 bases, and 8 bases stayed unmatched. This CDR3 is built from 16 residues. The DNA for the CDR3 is TGTGCCAGCAGTTACGGCGGGAGTGGCGGGACAGATACGCAGTATTTT. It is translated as CASSYGGSGGTDTQYF.

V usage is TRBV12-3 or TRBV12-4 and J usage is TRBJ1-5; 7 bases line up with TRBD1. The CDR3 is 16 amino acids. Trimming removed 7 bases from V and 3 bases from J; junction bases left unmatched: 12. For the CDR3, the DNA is TGTGCCAGCACCAATTCAAGACAGGGCTCCAATCAGCCCCAGCATTTT. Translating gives CASTNSRQGSNQPQHF.

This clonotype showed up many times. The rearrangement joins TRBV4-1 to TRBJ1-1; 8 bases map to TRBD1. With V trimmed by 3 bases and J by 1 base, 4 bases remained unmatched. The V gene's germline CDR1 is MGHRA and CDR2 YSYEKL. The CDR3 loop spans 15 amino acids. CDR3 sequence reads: CASSHRTGRNTEAFF. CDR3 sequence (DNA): TGCGCCAGCAGCCACAGGACAGGGAGGAACACTGAAGCTTTCTTT.

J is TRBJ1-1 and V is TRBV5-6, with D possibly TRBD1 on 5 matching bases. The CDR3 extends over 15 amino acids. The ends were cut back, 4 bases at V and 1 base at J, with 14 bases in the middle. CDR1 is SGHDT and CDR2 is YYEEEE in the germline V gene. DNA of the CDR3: TGTGCCAGCAGCCCTTTAAACGACAGGAACACTGAAGCTTTCTTT. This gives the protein CASSPLNDRNTEAFF.

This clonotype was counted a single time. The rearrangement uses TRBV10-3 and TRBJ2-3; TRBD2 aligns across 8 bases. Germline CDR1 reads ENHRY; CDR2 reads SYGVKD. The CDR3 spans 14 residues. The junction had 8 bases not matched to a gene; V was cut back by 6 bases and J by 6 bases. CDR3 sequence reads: CAISPTSEVDTQYF. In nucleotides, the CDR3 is TGTGCCATCAGCCCGACTAGCGAGGTTGATACGCAGTATTTT.

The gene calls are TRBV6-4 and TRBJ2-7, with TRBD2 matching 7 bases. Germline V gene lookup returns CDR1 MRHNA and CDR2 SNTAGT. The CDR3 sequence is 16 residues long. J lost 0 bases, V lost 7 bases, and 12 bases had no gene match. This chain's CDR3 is CASTALRQRDSYEQYF. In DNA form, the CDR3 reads TGTGCCAGCACCGCACTCCGTCAGCGGGACTCCTACGAGCAGTACTTC.

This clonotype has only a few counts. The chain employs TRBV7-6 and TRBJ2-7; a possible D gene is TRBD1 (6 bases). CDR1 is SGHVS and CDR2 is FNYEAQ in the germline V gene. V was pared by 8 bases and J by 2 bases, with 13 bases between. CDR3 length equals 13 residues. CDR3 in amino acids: CASRSDRTYEQYV. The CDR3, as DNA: TGTGCCAGCCGAAGCGACAGGACCTACGAGCAGTACGTC.

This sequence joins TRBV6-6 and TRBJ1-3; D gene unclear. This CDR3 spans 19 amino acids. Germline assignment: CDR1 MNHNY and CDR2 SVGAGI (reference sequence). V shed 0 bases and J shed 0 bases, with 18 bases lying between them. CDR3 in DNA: TGTGCCAGCAGTTACTCGAGACCAATTGGGTCCTCCTCTGGAAACACCATATATTTT. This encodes CASSYSRPIGSSSGNTIYF.

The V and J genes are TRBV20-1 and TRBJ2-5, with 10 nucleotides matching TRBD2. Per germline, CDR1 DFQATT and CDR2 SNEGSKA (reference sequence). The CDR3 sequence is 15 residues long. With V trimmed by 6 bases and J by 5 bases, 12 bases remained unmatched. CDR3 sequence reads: CSAKEVASGSETQYF. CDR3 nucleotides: TGCAGTGCCAAAGAGGTTGCTAGCGGGAGCGAGACCCAGTACTTC.

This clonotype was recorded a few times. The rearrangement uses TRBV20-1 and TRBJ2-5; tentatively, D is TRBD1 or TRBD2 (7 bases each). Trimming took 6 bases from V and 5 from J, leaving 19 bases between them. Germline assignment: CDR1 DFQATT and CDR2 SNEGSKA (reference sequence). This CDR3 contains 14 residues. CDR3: CSAVRGGLKETQYF. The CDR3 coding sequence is TGCAGTGCAGTCAGGGGGGGGTTAAAGGAGACCCAGTACTTC.

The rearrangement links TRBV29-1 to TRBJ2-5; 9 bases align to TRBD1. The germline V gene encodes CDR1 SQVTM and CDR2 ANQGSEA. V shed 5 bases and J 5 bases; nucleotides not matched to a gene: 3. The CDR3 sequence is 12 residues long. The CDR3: CSVTGGMETQYF. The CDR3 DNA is TGCAGCGTTACAGGGGGCATGGAGACCCAGTACTTC.

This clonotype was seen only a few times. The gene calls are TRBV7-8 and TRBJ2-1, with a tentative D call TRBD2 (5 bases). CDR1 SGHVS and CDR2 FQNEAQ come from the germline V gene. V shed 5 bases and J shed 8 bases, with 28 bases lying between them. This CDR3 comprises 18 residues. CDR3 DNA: TGTGCCAGCAGCCCCGGAAATATCGGTGGGAGCGCAGTCTATGAGCAGTTCTTC. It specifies CASSPGNIGGSAVYEQFF.

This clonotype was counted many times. The CDR3 loop is CASSLVSAGLLYEQYF. The CDR3 coding sequence is TGTGCCAGCAGCTTAGTATCGGCGGGACTACTCTACGAGCAGTACTTC. The chain recombines TRBV7-2 with TRBJ2-7; 7 nucleotides align to TRBD2. The germline gives CDR1 SGHTA, CDR2 FQGNSA. The CDR3 has 16 amino acids. The junction had 9 bases not matched to a gene; V was cut back by 1 base and J by 3 bases.

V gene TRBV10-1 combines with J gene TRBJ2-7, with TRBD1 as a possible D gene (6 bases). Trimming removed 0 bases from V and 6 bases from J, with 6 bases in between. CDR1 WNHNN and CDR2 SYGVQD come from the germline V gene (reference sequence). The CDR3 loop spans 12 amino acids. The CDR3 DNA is TGCGCCAGCAGTGAGTCGGGGGCCGAGCAGTACGTC. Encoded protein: CASSESGAEQYV.

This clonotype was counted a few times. CDR3 amino acids: CASSPGTANEQFF. Here the CDR3 DNA reads TGCGCCAGCAGCCCCGGGACCGCCAATGAGCAGTTCTTC. The V call is TRBV5-1, the J call TRBJ2-1; tentatively, D is TRBD1 or TRBD2 (5 bases each). CDR1 and CDR2 (germline): SGHRS, YFSETQ. Trimming removed 4 bases at V and 6 bases at J, with 11 bases between. This CDR3 is 13 amino acids long.

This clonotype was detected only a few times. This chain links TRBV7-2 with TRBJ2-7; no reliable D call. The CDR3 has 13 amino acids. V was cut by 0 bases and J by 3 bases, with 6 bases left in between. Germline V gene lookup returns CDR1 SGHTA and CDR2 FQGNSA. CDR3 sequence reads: CASSLAPGYEQYF. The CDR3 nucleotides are TGTGCCAGCAGCTTAGCGCCGGGCTACGAGCAGTACTTC.

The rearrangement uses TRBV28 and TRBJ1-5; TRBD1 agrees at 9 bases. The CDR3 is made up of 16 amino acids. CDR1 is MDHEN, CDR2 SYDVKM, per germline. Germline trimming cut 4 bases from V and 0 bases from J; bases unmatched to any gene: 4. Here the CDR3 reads CASSSGTGLSNQPQHF. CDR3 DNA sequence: TGTGCCAGCAGTTCCGGGACAGGGCTTAGCAATCAGCCCCAGCATTTT.

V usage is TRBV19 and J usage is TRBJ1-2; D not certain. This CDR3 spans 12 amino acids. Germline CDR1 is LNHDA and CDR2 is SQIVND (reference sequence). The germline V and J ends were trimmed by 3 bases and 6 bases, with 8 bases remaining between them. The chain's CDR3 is CASSIGVDGYTF. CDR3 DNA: TGTGCCAGTAGTATCGGGGTCGATGGCTACACCTTC.

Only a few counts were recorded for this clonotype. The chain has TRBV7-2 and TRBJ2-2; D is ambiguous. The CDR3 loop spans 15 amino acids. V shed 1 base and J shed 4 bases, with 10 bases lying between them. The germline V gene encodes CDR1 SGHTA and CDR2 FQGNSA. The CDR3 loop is CASSLVGTATGELFF. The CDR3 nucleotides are TGTGCCAGCAGCTTAGTAGGCACGGCCACCGGGGAGCTGTTTTTT.